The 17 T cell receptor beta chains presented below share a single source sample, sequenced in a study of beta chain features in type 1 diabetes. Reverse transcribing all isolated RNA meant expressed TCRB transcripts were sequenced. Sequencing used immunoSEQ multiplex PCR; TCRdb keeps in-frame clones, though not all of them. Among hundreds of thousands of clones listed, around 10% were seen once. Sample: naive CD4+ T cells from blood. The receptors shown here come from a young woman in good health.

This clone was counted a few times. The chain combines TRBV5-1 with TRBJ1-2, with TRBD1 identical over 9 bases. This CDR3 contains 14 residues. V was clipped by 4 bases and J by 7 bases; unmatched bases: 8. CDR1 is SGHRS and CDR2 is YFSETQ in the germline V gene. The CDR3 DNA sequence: TGCGCCAGCAGCAGACCGGGACAGGGCGGTGGCTACACCTTC. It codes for CASSRPGQGGGYTF. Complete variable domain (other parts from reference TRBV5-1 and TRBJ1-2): KAGVTQTPRYLIKTRGQQVTLSCSPISGHRSVSWYQQTPGQGLQFLFEYFSETQRNKGNFPGRFSGRQFSNSRSEMNVSTLELGDSALYLCASSRPGQGGGYTFGSGTRLTVV.

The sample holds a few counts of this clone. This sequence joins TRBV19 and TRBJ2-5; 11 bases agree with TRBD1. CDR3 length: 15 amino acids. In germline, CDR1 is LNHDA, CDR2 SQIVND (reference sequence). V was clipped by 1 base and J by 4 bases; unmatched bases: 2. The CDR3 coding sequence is TGTGCCAGTAGTATAGCCGGACAGGGGGCAGAGACCCAGTACTTC. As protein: CASSIAGQGAETQYF.

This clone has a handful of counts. The CDR3 nucleotides are TGTGCCAGCAGCCCCTTGGGAGGGGGCTACGAGCAGTACTTC. Encoded protein: CASSPLGGGYEQYF. The V gene is TRBV14, the J gene TRBJ2-7, with a weak D call TRBD2 (7 bases). The CDR3 totals 14 residues. V was cut by 4 bases and J by 3 bases, with 13 bases left in between. CDR1 SGHDN and CDR2 FVKESK come from the germline V gene.

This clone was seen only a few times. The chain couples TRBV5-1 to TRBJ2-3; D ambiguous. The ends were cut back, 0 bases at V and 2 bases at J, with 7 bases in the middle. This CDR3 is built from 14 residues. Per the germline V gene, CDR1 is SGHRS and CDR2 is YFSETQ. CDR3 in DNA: TGCGCCAGCAGCTTGGGTCTGTACACAGATACGCAGTATTTT. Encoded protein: CASSLGLYTDTQYF.

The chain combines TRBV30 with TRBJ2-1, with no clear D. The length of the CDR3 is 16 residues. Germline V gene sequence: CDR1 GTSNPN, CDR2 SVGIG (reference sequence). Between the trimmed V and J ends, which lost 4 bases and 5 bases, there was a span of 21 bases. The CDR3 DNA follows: TGTGCCTGGACGACATCTTGGGTTGGTGTACACAATGAGCAGTTCTTC. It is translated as CAWTTSWVGVHNEQFF.

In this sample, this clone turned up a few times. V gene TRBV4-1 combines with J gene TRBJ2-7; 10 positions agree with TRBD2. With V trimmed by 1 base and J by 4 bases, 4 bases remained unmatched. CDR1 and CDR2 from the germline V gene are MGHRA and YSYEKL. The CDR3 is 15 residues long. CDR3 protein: CASSQGAGGSYEQYF. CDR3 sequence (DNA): TGCGCCAGCAGCCAAGGAGCGGGGGGGAGTTACGAGCAGTACTTC.

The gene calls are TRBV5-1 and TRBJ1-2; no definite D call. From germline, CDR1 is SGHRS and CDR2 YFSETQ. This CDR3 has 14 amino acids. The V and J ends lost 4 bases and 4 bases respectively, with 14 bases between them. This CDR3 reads CASSPAEGSYGYTF. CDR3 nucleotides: TGCGCCAGCAGCCCCGCCGAGGGATCCTATGGCTACACCTTC.

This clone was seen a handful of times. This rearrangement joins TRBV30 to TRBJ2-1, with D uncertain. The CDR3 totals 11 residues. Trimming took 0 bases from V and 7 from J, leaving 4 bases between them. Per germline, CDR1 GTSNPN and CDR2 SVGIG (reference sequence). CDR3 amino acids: CAWSVSNEQFF. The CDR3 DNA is TGTGCCTGGAGTGTTAGTAATGAGCAGTTCTTC.

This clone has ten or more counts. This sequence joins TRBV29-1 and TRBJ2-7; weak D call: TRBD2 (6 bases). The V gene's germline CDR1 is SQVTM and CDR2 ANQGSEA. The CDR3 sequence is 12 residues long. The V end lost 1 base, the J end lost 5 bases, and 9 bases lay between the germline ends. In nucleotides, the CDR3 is TGCAGCGTTGAAGCGGGAGTCAACGAGCAGTACTTC. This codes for CSVEAGVNEQYF.

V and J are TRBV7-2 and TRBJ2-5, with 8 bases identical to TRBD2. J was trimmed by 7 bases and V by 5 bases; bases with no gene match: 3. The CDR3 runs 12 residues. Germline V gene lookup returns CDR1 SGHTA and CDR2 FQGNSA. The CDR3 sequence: CASSRAGGTQYF. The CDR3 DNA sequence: TGTGCCAGCAGCCGTGCGGGGGGGACCCAGTACTTC.

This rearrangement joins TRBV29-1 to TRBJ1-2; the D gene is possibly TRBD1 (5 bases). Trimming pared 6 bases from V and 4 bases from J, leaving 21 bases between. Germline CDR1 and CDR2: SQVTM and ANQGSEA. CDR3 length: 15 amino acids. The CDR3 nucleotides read TGCAGCGTGGCGGAGAAATCCGTGGGGGGCTATGGCTACACCTTC. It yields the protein CSVAEKSVGGYGYTF.

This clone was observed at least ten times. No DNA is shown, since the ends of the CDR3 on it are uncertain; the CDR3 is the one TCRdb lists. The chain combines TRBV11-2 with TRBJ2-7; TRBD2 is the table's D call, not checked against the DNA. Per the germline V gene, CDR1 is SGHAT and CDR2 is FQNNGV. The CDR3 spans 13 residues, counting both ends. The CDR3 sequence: CASSFVGSGSADF.

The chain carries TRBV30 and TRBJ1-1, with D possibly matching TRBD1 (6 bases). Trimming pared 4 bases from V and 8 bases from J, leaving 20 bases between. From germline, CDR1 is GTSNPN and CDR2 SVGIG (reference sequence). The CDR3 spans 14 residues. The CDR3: CAWNDRRGQVEAFF. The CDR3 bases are TGTGCCTGGAATGATCGGCGGGGGCAAGTCGAAGCTTTCTTT. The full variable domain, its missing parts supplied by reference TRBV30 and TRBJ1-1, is SQTIHQWPATLVQPVGSPLSLECTVEGTSNPNLYWYRQAAGRGLQLLFYSVGIGQISSEVPQNLSASRPQDRQFILSSKKLLLSDSGFYLCAWNDRRGQVEAFFGQGTRLTVV.

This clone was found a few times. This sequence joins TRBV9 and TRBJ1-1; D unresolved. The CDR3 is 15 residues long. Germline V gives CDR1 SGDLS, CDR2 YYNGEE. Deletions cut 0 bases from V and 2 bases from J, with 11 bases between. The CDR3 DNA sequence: TGTGCCAGCAGCGTAGAGACTCAAAGAAACACTGAAGCTTTCTTT. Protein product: CASSVETQRNTEAFF.

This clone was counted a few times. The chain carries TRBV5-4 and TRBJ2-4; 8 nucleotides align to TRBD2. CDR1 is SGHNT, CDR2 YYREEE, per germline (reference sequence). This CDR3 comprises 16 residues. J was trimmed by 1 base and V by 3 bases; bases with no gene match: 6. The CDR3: CASSSPGLEAKNIQYF. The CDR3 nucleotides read TGTGCCAGCAGCTCTCCGGGACTAGAGGCCAAAAACATTCAGTACTTC.

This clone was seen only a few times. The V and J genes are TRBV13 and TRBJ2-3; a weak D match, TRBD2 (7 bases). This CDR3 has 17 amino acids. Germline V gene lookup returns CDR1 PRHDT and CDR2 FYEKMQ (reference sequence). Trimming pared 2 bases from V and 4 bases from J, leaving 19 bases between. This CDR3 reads CASSLFPQGRVPDTQYF. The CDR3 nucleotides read TGTGCCAGCAGCTTATTCCCCCAGGGGAGGGTCCCAGATACGCAGTATTTT.

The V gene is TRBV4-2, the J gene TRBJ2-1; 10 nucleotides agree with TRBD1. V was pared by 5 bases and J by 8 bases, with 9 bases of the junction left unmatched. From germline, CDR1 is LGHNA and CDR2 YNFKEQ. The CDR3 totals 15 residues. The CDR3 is CASSTTGQGSYEQFF. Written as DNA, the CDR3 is TGTGCCAGCAGCACCACGGGACAGGGGTCCTATGAGCAGTTCTTC.